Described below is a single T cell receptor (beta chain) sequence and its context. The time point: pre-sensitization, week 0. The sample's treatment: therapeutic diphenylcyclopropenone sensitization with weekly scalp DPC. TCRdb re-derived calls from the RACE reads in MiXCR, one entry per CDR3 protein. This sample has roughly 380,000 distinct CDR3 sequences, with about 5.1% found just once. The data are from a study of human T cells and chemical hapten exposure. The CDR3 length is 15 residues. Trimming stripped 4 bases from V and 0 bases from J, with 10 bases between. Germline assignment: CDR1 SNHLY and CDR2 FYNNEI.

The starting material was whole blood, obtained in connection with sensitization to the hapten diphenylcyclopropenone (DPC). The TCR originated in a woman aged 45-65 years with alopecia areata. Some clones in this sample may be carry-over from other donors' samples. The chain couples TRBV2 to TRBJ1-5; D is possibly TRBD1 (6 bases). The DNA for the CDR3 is TGTGCCAGCAGTGCGGACAGTTATAGCAATCAGCCCCAGCATTTT. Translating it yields CASSADSYSNQPQHF. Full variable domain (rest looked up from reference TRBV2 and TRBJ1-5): EPEVTQTPSHQVTQMGQEVILRCVPISNHLYFYWYRQILGQKVEFLVSFYNNEISEKSEIFDDQFSVERPDGSNFTLKIRSTKLEDSAMYFCASSADSYSNQPQHFGDGTRLSIL.